The subject of this entry is one T cell receptor beta chain. The method was immunoSEQ multiplex PCR; TCRdb's version includes in-frame clones alone and lacks a portion of them. The sample includes about 2.4 million clones, roughly 93% of them seen just once. This sample was taken from a study of shared clonotypes between healthy human individuals. CDR1 and CDR2 from the germline V gene are SGHDT and YYEEEE. The junction had 2 bases not matched to a gene; V was cut back by 3 bases and J by 0 bases. CDR3 size: 18 residues. The rearrangement joins TRBV5-6 to TRBJ2-2; 16 bases align to TRBD2. This TCR was recovered from a man aged 18 to 29 in good health. Some clones in this sample may be carry-over from other donors' samples. Sample: naive CD4+ T cells from PBMCs. The subset is: CD45RA+ positively selected. In DNA form, the CDR3 reads TGTGCCAGCAGCTGGGGACTAGCGGGAGGGGCGAACACCGGGGAGCTGTTTTTT. This sequence encodes CASSWGLAGGANTGELFF.